Below, 13 T cell receptor beta chains from the same sample are listed, as sequenced in a study of T-cell memory formation after mild COVID-19. In TCRdb, the 5' RACE reads were re-called with MiXCR into one record per CDR3 protein. Among over 450,000 distinct CDR3 sequences listed, about a fifth were seen once. Sequencing used PBMCs or a T cell subset sorted from them (not recorded which). These receptors all stem from an adult woman who had mild COVID-19 (a few samples of this study predate the infection). Cell type and time point are not known.

By sample share, this clonotype is medium-sized. V is TRBV7-9 and J is TRBJ2-3; TRBD2 aligns across 9 bases. This CDR3 contains 17 residues. Germline-derived CDR1 and CDR2 are SEHNR and FQNEAQ (reference sequence). Trimming removed 3 bases from V and 3 bases from J; junction bases left unmatched: 10. As DNA, the CDR3 is TGTGCCAGCAGCTTGGGGAGTAGCGGGAGTAGGACAGATACGCAGTATTTT. It encodes CASSLGSSGSRTDTQYF.

The chain uses TRBV12-3 or TRBV12-4 and TRBJ1-1; 8 bases match TRBD1. This CDR3 is 13 amino acids long. Germline trimming cut 3 bases from V and 7 bases from J; bases unmatched to any gene: 4. The CDR3 bases are TGTGCCAGCAGTTTGCAGGGGGCCTTTGAAGCTTTCTTT. Its protein product is CASSLQGAFEAFF.

This clonotype was counted a few times. The rearrangement links TRBV29-1 to TRBJ2-3; 10 bases fit TRBD2. The CDR3 contains 14 residues. Germline V gene sequence: CDR1 SQVTM, CDR2 ANQGSEA. The ends lost 5 bases at V and 2 bases at J; junction bases unmatched: 4. CDR3 protein: CSVIAGGATDTQYF. The CDR3 DNA is TGCAGCGTTATAGCGGGAGGCGCCACAGATACGCAGTATTTT.

This clonotype was picked up a small number of times. This chain links TRBV7-2 with TRBJ2-1, with TRBD2 matching 8 bases. Germline trimming cut 5 bases from V and 10 bases from J; bases unmatched to any gene: 4. The CDR3 is 12 amino acids. CDR1 and CDR2 from the germline V gene are SGHTA and FQGNSA. The CDR3, as DNA: TGTGCCAGCAGCAGACGGACTAGCGAGCAGTTCTTC. Amino acids: CASSRRTSEQFF. Full variable domain (remainder filled in from reference TRBV7-2 and TRBJ2-1): GAGVSQSPSNKVTEKGKDVELRCDPISGHTALYWYRQSLGQGLEFLIYFQGNSAPDKSGLPSDRFSAERTGGSVSTLTIQRTQQEDSAVYLCASSRRTSEQFFGPGTRLTVL.

In DNA, the CDR3 is TGTGCCACCAGCAGAGAGCGGGGGGGTTACAATGAGCAGTTCTTC. Protein: CATSRERGGYNEQFF. The chain combines TRBV15 with TRBJ2-1, with 9 bases lining up with TRBD2. With 0 bases clipped from V and 4 bases from J, the junction kept 1 base outside the gene matches. This CDR3 is 15 amino acids long. Germline V gene sequence: CDR1 LNHNV, CDR2 YYDKDF (reference sequence).

This clonotype occurred a few times. The chain recombines TRBV12-3 or TRBV12-4 with TRBJ2-7; D could derive from TRBD1 or TRBD2 (5 bases each). The length of the CDR3 is 15 residues. Between the trimmed V and J ends, which lost 3 bases and 0 bases, there was a span of 12 bases. This CDR3 is CASSLDSDSSYEQYF. CDR3 coding DNA: TGTGCCAGCAGTTTGGATAGCGACAGCTCCTACGAGCAGTACTTC.

This chain connects TRBV6-5 to TRBJ1-1; no clear D. The V gene lost 0 bases and the J gene lost 0 bases, with 8 bases spanning the gap. The CDR3 length is 15 residues. Germline-derived CDR1 and CDR2 are MNHEY and SVGAGI. The DNA of the CDR3 is TGTGCCAGCAGTTACTCGCTGTACATGAACACTGAAGCTTTCTTT. Its translation: CASSYSLYMNTEAFF.

The rearrangement links TRBV5-1 to TRBJ2-1; 12 nucleotides match TRBD2. This CDR3 contains 15 residues. Germline loops: CDR1 SGHRS, CDR2 YFSETQ. The V and J ends lost 4 bases and 9 bases, in that order; junction bases with no gene match: 8. Here the CDR3 DNA reads TGCGCCAGCAGCGGCCGACTAGCGGGAGATCGTGAGCAGTTCTTC. Its translation is CASSGRLAGDREQFF.

V usage is TRBV3-1 and J usage is TRBJ1-1; D is unclear. This CDR3 contains 13 residues. V dropped 1 base and J dropped 1 base, with 4 bases sitting between them. The V gene's germline CDR1 is LGHDT and CDR2 YNNKEL (reference sequence). For the CDR3, the DNA is TGTGCCAGCAGCCAAGGTACGAACACTGAAGCTTTCTTT. This translates into CASSQGTNTEAFF.

This clonotype was observed a few times. V usage is TRBV7-2 and J usage is TRBJ2-7; either TRBD1 or TRBD2 may fit D (5 bases each). Looked up from germline, CDR1 is SGHTA and CDR2 is FQGNSA. The CDR3 contains 14 residues. The V end lost 5 bases, the J end lost 2 bases, and 13 bases lay between the germline ends. As DNA, the CDR3 is TGTGCCAGCAGCCTCTGGGACGGCCCCTACGAGCAGTACTTC. Its protein product is CASSLWDGPYEQYF.

The chain carries TRBV5-1 and TRBJ1-5; perhaps TRBD1 as D (5 bases). The CDR3 has 15 residues. The germline V gene has CDR1 SGHRS and CDR2 YFSETQ. V shed 2 bases and J shed 0 bases, with 9 bases lying between them. The CDR3 loop is CASSLSGVSNQPQHF. CDR3 bases: TGCGCCAGCAGCTTATCGGGGGTTAGCAATCAGCCCCAGCATTTT.

This clonotype has just a few counts. The CDR3 DNA sequence: TGTGCCAGCAGTCGACATGGTTGGAATGAGCAGTTCTTC. Encoded protein: CASSRHGWNEQFF. The chain has TRBV5-7 and TRBJ2-1; D is unresolved. TRBV5-7 is given ORF status, its function remaining uncertain. Trimming took off 5 bases at V and 7 bases at J, with 13 bases between the two ends. This CDR3 is built from 13 residues.

V is TRBV7-9 and J is TRBJ1-1, with no clear D. This CDR3 region has 12 residues. The V and J ends lost 1 base and 8 bases respectively, with 8 bases between them. The germline V gene has CDR1 SEHNR and CDR2 FQNEAQ (reference sequence). The CDR3 nucleotides are TGTGCCAGCAGCTTAGGGCGTTTGGAAGCTTTCTTT. Translated, it gives CASSLGRLEAFF.